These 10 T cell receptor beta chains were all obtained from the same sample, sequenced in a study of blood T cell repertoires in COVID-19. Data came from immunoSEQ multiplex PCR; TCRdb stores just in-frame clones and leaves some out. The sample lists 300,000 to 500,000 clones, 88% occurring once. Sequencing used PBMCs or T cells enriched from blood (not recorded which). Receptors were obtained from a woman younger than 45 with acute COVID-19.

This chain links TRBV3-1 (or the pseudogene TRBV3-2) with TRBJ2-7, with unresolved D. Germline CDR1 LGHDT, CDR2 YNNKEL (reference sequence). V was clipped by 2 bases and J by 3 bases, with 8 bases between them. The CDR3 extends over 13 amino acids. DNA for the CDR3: TGTGCCAGCAGCCAAAGTCAGCGCTACGAGCAGTACTTC. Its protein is CASSQSQRYEQYF.

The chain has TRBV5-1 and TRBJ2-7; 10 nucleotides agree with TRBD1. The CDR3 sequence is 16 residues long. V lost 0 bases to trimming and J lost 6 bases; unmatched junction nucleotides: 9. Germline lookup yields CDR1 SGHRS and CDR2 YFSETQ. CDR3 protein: CASSLDGTGVLVEQYF. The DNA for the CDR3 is TGCGCCAGCAGCTTGGACGGGACAGGGGTTCTGGTCGAGCAGTACTTC.

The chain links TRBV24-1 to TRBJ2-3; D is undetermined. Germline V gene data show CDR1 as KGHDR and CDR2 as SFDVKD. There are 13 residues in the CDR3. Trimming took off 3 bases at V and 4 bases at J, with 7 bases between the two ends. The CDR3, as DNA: TGTGCCACCAGTGATGCGGCACCAGATACGCAGTATTTT. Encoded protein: CATSDAAPDTQYF.

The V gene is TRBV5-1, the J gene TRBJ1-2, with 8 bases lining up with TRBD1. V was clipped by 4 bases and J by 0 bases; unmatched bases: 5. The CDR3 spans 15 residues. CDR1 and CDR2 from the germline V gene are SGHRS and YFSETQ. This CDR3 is CASSAGTGANYGYTF. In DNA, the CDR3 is TGCGCCAGCAGCGCAGGGACAGGAGCTAACTATGGCTACACCTTC.

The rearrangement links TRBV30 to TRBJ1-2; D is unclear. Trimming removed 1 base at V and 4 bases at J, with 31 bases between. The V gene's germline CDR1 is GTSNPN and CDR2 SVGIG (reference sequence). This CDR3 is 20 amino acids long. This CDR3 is CAWSAPPRYGATTNSYGYTF. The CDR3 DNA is TGTGCCTGGAGTGCCCCCCCCCGGTACGGCGCCACTACTAACTCCTATGGCTACACCTTC.

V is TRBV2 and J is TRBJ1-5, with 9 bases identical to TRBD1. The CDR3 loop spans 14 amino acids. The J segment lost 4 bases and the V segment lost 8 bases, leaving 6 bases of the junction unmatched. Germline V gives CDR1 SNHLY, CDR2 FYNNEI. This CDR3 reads CASAGGQGNQPQHF. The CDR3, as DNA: TGTGCCAGCGCCGGGGGACAGGGTAATCAGCCCCAGCATTTT.

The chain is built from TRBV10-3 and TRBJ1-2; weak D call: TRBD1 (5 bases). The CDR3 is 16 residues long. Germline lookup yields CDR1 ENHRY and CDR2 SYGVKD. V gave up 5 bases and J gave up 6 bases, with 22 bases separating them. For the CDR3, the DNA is TGTGCCATCAGTACCCTGGGTGGACAAGGGTCGGATGGCTACACCTTC. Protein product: CAISTLGGQGSDGYTF.

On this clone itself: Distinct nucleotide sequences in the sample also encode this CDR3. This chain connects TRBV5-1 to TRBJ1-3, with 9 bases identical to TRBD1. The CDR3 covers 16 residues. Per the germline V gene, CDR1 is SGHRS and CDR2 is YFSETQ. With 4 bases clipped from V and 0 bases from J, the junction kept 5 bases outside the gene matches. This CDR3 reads CASSPGTGSSGNTIYF. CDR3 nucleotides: TGCGCCAGCAGCCCCGGGACAGGGAGCTCTGGAAACACCATATATTTT.

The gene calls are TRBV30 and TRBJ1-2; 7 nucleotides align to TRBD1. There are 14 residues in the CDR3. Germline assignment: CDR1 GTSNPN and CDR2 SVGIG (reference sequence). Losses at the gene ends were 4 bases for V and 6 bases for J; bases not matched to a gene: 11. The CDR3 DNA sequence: TGTGCCTGGAAGTTCAAGGGGGCGATACATGGCTACACCTTC. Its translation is CAWKFKGAIHGYTF.

CDR3 sequence reads: CASSVEAGGGNYGYTF. CDR3 coding DNA: TGTGCCAGCAGCGTAGAGGCAGGGGGTGGAAACTATGGCTACACCTTC. The chain has TRBV9 and TRBJ1-2; 7 bases agree with TRBD1. The CDR3 sequence is 16 residues long. The trim removed 0 bases at V and 2 bases at J, leaving 7 bases unmatched. Germline loops: CDR1 SGDLS, CDR2 YYNGEE.